One and the same sample provided the 26 T cell receptor beta chains below, sequenced in a study of vaccination and CD4 T cells after COVID-19. Treatment specified: approximately nine-day PBMC culture with coronavirus spike peptide pools or control peptides (ViraFEST assay). CD4+ T-cell collection from the unexposed donor predated the COVID-19 pandemic (2011-2018). These receptors' antigens are unknown. Oncomine TCR Beta short-read sequencing was applied to DNA from cultured CD4+ T cells. TCRdb fed the PCR reads into MiXCR, producing one record per CDR3 protein. This repertoire shows about 4,600 distinct CDR3 sequences, approximately 54% found once; its top ten account for approximately 44%. What was sequenced was CD4+ T cells from blood, cultured in vitro. The receptor set was obtained from a human donor in good health.

This chain uses TRBV7-6 with TRBJ2-7, with 7 bases matching TRBD1. The ends lost 1 base at V and 0 bases at J; junction bases unmatched: 9. CDR1 is SGHVS, CDR2 FNYEAQ, per germline. CDR3 length: 17 amino acids. In DNA, the CDR3 is TGTGCCAGCAGCTTAGGCAAACCGGGACAGCTCTCCTACGAGCAGTACTTC. This translates into CASSLGKPGQLSYEQYF.

By share of the sample, this clonotype is large. The chain combines TRBV19 with TRBJ2-2; perhaps TRBD1 as D (5 bases). The germline V gene encodes CDR1 LNHDA and CDR2 SQIVND (reference sequence). V shed 0 bases and J shed 0 bases, with 5 bases lying between them. The CDR3 covers 15 residues. CDR3: CASSIDRANTGELFF. The CDR3 DNA reads as TGTGCCAGTAGTATAGACAGGGCGAACACCGGGGAGCTGTTTTTT.

This chain joins TRBV2 and TRBJ2-5; 8 bases are shared with TRBD1. Germline CDR1 SNHLY, CDR2 FYNNEI. J was trimmed by 4 bases and V by 4 bases; bases with no gene match: 2. The CDR3 loop spans 13 amino acids. CDR3 loop: CASSGGTGETQYF. In DNA, the CDR3 is TGTGCCAGCAGTGGAGGGACAGGAGAGACCCAGTACTTC.

This clonotype showed up just a few times. The CDR3, as DNA: TGCAGTGCTCGGCTGGCCACTGAAGCTTTCTTT. Amino acids: CSARLATEAFF. This chain joins TRBV20-1 and TRBJ1-1; D gene unclear. V gave up 5 bases and J gave up 4 bases, with 8 bases separating them. Germline V gene lookup returns CDR1 DFQATT and CDR2 SNEGSKA (reference sequence). The CDR3 runs 11 residues.

This clonotype was recorded a few times. CDR3 nucleotides: TGTGCCAGCAGCCCCGAATGGGGTAGCCTTAACTATGGCTACACCTTC. Translated: CASSPEWGSLNYGYTF. The chain carries TRBV7-6 and TRBJ1-2; D unresolved. V shed 5 bases and J shed 1 base, with 17 bases lying between them. The germline gives CDR1 SGHVS, CDR2 FNYEAQ. This CDR3 is built from 16 residues.

This clonotype was found a few times. The chain joins TRBV12-3 or TRBV12-4 to TRBJ1-2; D is possibly TRBD1 (6 bases). The CDR3 is 14 residues long. V was shortened by 4 bases and J by 4 bases, with 13 bases between the two germline ends. The CDR3 nucleotides are TGTGCCAGCAGTTACAGGGCCCTAACCTATGGCTACACCTTC. This encodes CASSYRALTYGYTF.

The chain links TRBV19 to TRBJ2-3, with 11 bases that match TRBD2. CDR1 LNHDA and CDR2 SQIVND come from the germline V gene (reference sequence). CDR3 length: 17 amino acids. With V trimmed by 6 bases and J by 0 bases, 8 bases remained unmatched. The CDR3 bases are TGTGCCAGTAGGGGGACAGGGACTAGCGGTAGCACAGATACGCAGTATTTT. Translation gives CASRGTGTSGSTDTQYF. Full variable domain (remainder filled in from reference TRBV19 and TRBJ2-3): DGGITQSPKYLFRKEGQNVTLSCEQNLNHDAMYWYRQDPGQGLRLIYYSQIVNDFQKGDIAEGYSVSREKKESFPLTVTSAQKNPTAFYLCASRGTGTSGSTDTQYFGPGTRLTVL.

V and J are TRBV7-9 and TRBJ2-1; D possibly corresponds to TRBD2 (7 bases). This CDR3 has 16 amino acids. Germline CDR1 is SEHNR and CDR2 is FQNEAQ (reference sequence). Trimming shortened V by 7 bases and J by 3 bases, and 19 bases separated the two germline ends. The CDR3 protein is CASIAGAGANYNEQFF. The CDR3 DNA reads TGTGCCAGCATCGCCGGCGCGGGGGCCAACTACAATGAGCAGTTCTTC.

This chain links TRBV12-5 with TRBJ1-2, with D tentatively TRBD1 (5 bases). The CDR3 has 14 amino acids. Between the trimmed V and J ends, which lost 1 base and 7 bases, there was a span of 13 bases. Looked up from germline, CDR1 is LGHNT and CDR2 is FRNRAP. The CDR3: CASGLDRGVAGYTF. In DNA form, the CDR3 reads TGTGCTAGTGGTTTGGATAGAGGGGTTGCTGGCTACACCTTC.

The sample holds a few counts of this clonotype. The J gene is TRBJ1-6, the V gene TRBV6-2 or TRBV6-3, with 8 bases lining up with TRBD1. Germline V lookup: CDR1 MNHEY, CDR2 SVGEGT. With 4 bases clipped from V and 8 bases from J, the junction kept 16 bases outside the gene matches. This CDR3 region has 18 residues. The DNA of the CDR3 is TGTGCCAGCAGTTCGACCACCGGGACAGGCTGGTACGATTCACCCCTCCACTTT. Translation gives CASSSTTGTGWYDSPLHF.

The rearrangement joins TRBV19 to TRBJ1-1; the D is unclear. Germline CDR1 is LNHDA and CDR2 is SQIVND (reference sequence). The V end lost 3 bases, the J end lost 2 bases, and 10 bases lay between the germline ends. This CDR3 is 14 amino acids long. This chain's CDR3 is CASSMSATNTEAFF. The CDR3 nucleotides are TGTGCCAGTAGTATGAGTGCCACAAACACTGAAGCTTTCTTT.

Only a few counts were recorded for this clonotype. The V call is TRBV6-2 or TRBV6-3, the J call TRBJ1-2, with D tentatively TRBD1 (5 bases). The germline V gene encodes CDR1 MNHEY and CDR2 SVGEGT. Between the trimmed V and J ends, which lost 7 bases and 7 bases, there was a span of 16 bases. This CDR3 is built from 13 residues. The CDR3 bases are TGTGCCAGCACAAGACAGTTGAGGGTTGGCTACACCTTC. Translation: CASTRQLRVGYTF.

V is TRBV10-3 and J is TRBJ2-2, with D possibly matching TRBD1 (6 bases). CDR1 ENHRY and CDR2 SYGVKD come from the germline V gene. Trimming removed 4 bases from V and 1 base from J, with 10 bases in between. There are 15 residues in the CDR3. DNA for the CDR3: TGTGCCATCAGTGTTCAGGGGATGAACACCGGGGAGCTGTTTTTT. This gives the protein CAISVQGMNTGELFF.

The chain links TRBV11-2 to TRBJ2-5, with D perhaps matching TRBD2 (7 bases). The V end was cut by 0 bases, the J end by 7 bases, with 18 bases between. The CDR3 extends over 16 amino acids. Germline CDR1 SGHAT, CDR2 FQNNGV. CDR3 bases: TGTGCCAGCAGCTTAGACGTGCTGGGGGGGCGCGGGACCCAGTACTTC. Its protein is CASSLDVLGGRGTQYF.

This chain joins TRBV4-1 and TRBJ2-1; D possibly corresponds to TRBD1 (8 bases). The CDR3 has 16 amino acids. The V gene's germline CDR1 is MGHRA and CDR2 YSYEKL. With 6 bases removed from V and 3 bases from J, the gap between germline ends came to 18 bases. The CDR3 sequence is CASRRGGDRYYNEQFF. The CDR3 DNA sequence: TGCGCCAGCAGGAGGGGGGGGGACAGGTACTACAATGAGCAGTTCTTC.

The V gene is TRBV27, the J gene TRBJ1-2, with D tentatively TRBD1 (6 bases). With 2 bases removed from V and 4 bases from J, the gap between germline ends came to 14 bases. Germline CDR1 reads MNHEY; CDR2 reads SMNVEV (reference sequence). The CDR3 is made up of 15 amino acids. CDR3 sequence reads: CASSLSPGVVYGYTF. CDR3 bases: TGTGCCAGCAGTTTAAGCCCAGGGGTGGTCTATGGCTACACCTTC.

The rearrangement joins TRBV20-1 to TRBJ2-5, with D perhaps matching TRBD1 (6 bases). V lost 3 bases and J 3 bases, leaving 17 bases between the germline ends. The germline V gene encodes CDR1 DFQATT and CDR2 SNEGSKA (reference sequence). The CDR3 spans 15 residues. The DNA of the CDR3 is TGCAGTGCTAGGTCCGCCCGTACAGGGAAAGAGACCCAGTACTTC. Protein sequence: CSARSARTGKETQYF.

The chain is built from TRBV6-1 and TRBJ1-2, with 7 bases aligning to TRBD1. Germline V gene data show CDR1 as MNHNS and CDR2 as SASEGT. This CDR3 region has 13 residues. The junction had 9 bases not matched to a gene; V was cut back by 5 bases and J by 9 bases. The CDR3 DNA follows: TGTGCCAGCAGTACGCCAGGGGGGGGTCGCTACACCTTC. Protein: CASSTPGGGRYTF.

This clonotype turned up a few times. The J gene is TRBJ2-1, the V gene TRBV7-2; 9 bases map to TRBD2. With V trimmed by 5 bases and J by 9 bases, 11 bases remained unmatched. The CDR3 loop spans 15 amino acids. The germline gives CDR1 SGHTA, CDR2 FQGNSA. CDR3 sequence: CASSLESSGSTEQFF. The CDR3 bases are TGTGCCAGCAGCCTCGAGAGTAGCGGGAGTACTGAGCAGTTCTTC.

The gene calls are TRBV5-1 and TRBJ2-5; 8 positions agree with TRBD2. The CDR3 runs 14 residues. Germline V CDR1 and CDR2: SGHRS, YFSETQ. V dropped 1 base and J dropped 5; count of bases not matched to a gene: 4. The CDR3 is CASSLSGGSETQYF. The CDR3 nucleotides are TGCGCCAGCAGCTTGTCGGGGGGGTCTGAGACCCAGTACTTC.

The V and J genes are TRBV27 and TRBJ2-5, with D perhaps TRBD1 (5 bases). V lost 2 bases, J lost 9 bases, and 25 bases lay in between. The CDR3 contains 17 residues. From germline, CDR1 is MNHEY and CDR2 SMNVEV (reference sequence). The CDR3 DNA reads TGTGCCAGCAGTTTAAGGGGTACGGCTACCTCTCATGCGGCCCAGTACTTC. This sequence encodes CASSLRGTATSHAAQYF.

This clonotype has just a few counts. The chain joins TRBV6-2 or TRBV6-3 to TRBJ1-5; no definite D call. The V gene lost 0 bases and the J gene lost 0 bases, with 12 bases spanning the gap. Per germline, CDR1 MNHEY and CDR2 SVGEGT. This CDR3 is built from 17 residues. The CDR3 DNA is TGTGCCAGCAGTTACTCGATCGGAGGTTTTAGCAATCAGCCCCAGCATTTT. It yields the protein CASSYSIGGFSNQPQHF.

The chain links TRBV6-1 to TRBJ2-7, with 13 bases aligning to TRBD2. CDR3 length equals 18 residues. From germline, CDR1 is MNHNS and CDR2 SASEGT. V lost 4 bases to trimming and J lost 4 bases; unmatched junction nucleotides: 13. The CDR3 loop reads CASSGFPGLAGAGYEQYF. The CDR3 DNA sequence: TGTGCCAGCAGTGGTTTTCCCGGACTAGCGGGGGCGGGATACGAGCAGTACTTC.

This clonotype came up a few times. The V and J genes are TRBV6-2 or TRBV6-3 and TRBJ1-2; D is undetermined. Trimming took 6 bases from V and 5 from J, leaving 16 bases between them. CDR1 is MNHEY, CDR2 SVGEGT, per germline. The CDR3 is made up of 14 amino acids. CDR3 sequence reads: CASRPHGGPYGYTF. The CDR3 DNA sequence: TGTGCCAGCAGGCCTCATGGCGGACCATATGGCTACACCTTC.

The chain couples TRBV12-3 or TRBV12-4 to TRBJ1-1; D gene uncertain. The CDR3 extends over 13 amino acids. V shed 3 bases and J shed 7 bases, with 12 bases lying between them. CDR3 region: CASSFDPRVEAFF. The CDR3 nucleotides read TGTGCCAGCAGTTTTGACCCCCGGGTTGAAGCTTTCTTT.

The J gene is TRBJ2-3, the V gene TRBV7-9, with TRBD2 matching 9 bases. This CDR3 comprises 15 residues. Germline V gene sequence: CDR1 SEHNR, CDR2 FQNEAQ (reference sequence). V lost 6 bases, J lost 3 bases, and 7 bases stayed unmatched. CDR3 nucleotides: TGTGCCAGCAGTACTGCGGGGGGGCCTACAGATACGCAGTATTTT. It specifies CASSTAGGPTDTQYF.